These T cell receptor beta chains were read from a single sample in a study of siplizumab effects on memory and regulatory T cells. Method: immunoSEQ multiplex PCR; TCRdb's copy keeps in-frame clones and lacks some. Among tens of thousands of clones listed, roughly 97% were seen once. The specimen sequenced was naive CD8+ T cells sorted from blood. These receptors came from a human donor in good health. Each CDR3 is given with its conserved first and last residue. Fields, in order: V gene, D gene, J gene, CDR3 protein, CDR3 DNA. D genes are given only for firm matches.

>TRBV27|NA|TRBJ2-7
CASRLGSGIYEQYF
TGTGCCAGCCGATTAGGGTCAGGCATCTACGAGCAGTACTTC
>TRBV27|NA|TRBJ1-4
CASSLLGIRATNEKLFF
TGTGCCAGCAGTTTACTAGGGATTAGAGCAACTAATGAAAAACTGTTTTTT
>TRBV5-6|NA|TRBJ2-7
CASSPGRGAYEQYF
TGTGCCAGCAGCCCCGGACGCGGGGCCTACGAGCAGTACTTC
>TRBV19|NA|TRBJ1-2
CASSIGQYGYTF
TGTGCCAGTAGTATAGGACAGTATGGCTACACCTTC
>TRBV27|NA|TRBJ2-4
CATSMGAKNIQYF
TGTGCCACCTCAATGGGAGCCAAAAACATTCAGTACTTC
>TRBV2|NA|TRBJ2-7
CASSEAGALSEQYF
TGTGCCAGCAGTGAAGCCGGGGCCCTATCCGAGCAGTACTTC
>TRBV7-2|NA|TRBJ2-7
CASSSPGQRGTILYEQYF
TGTGCCAGCAGCTCACCCGGGCAAAGGGGAACAATCCTCTACGAGCAGTACTTC
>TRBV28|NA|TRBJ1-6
CASSLFGGSPLHF
TGTGCCAGCAGTTTATTCGGGGGTTCACCCCTCCACTTT
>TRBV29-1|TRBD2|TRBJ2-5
CSAQRGVQETQYF
TGCAGCGCCCAGCGGGGGGTCCAAGAGACCCAGTACTTC
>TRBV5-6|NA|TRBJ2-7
CASSLDTSYEQYF
TGTGCCAGCAGCTTGGACACTTCCTACGAGCAGTACTTC